This T cell receptor (beta chain) stems from a study of chemoradiotherapy in HPV16-positive cancers. Study as a whole: Candidate HPV-specific T-cell clones and common TCR motifs came from functional assays in a couple of HPV16-positive patients. Study observations and caveats: For HPV16-positive patients, expanding HPV-responsive T cells associated with longer recurrence-free survival.

This CDR3 spans 14 amino acids. Germline CDR1 reads SGHRS; CDR2 reads YFSETQ. With 4 bases clipped from V and 5 bases from J, the junction kept 6 bases outside the gene matches. Over chemoradiotherapy, repertoires were sampled more than once. With regard to this clone: The antigen is undetermined.

The method was immunoSEQ multiplex PCR; TCRdb's version includes in-frame clones alone and lacks a portion of them. The data hold some 30,000 clones, with approximately 84% observed a single time. V gene TRBV5-1 combines with J gene TRBJ1-2, with 9 bases matching TRBD1. The receptor was isolated from a human donor with HPV-associated anogenital cancer. The material was blood, obtained from a patient who underwent chemoradiotherapy. The CDR3 here is CASSPGTGPYGYTF. CDR3 nucleotides: TGCGCCAGCAGCCCCGGGACAGGGCCTTATGGCTACACCTTC.